The clone carrying this T cell receptor beta chain showed up just a few times. The data were produced by immunoSEQ multiplex PCR, yet TCRdb's version contains in-frame clones alone and is incomplete. This table has about 160,000 clones, 80% appearing once. The sample belongs to a study of blood T cell repertoires in COVID-19. Study summary: Donors in the United States, Italy and Spain gave samples during acute or convalescent COVID-19.

Clinical history reported by participants formed the basis on which cohorts were assigned. Germline CDR1 is ENHRY and CDR2 is SYGVKD. Unmatched junction bases numbered 13, after V lost 8 bases and J lost 8 bases. There are 17 residues in the CDR3. V usage is TRBV10-3 and J usage is TRBJ2-1; TRBD2 matches at 15 bases. Sequencing was carried out using PBMCs or T cells enriched from blood (not recorded which). This TCR was recovered from a middle-aged man who had recovered from COVID-19. The CDR3 here is CAISSGTSGGRTDEQFF. The CDR3 DNA is TGTGCCATCTCGTCCGGGACTAGCGGGGGGCGTACGGATGAGCAGTTCTTC.